This TCR beta chain was identified during a study of T cells after posttransplantation cyclophosphamide. The CDR3 covers 14 residues. The germline V gene encodes CDR1 SGDLS and CDR2 YYNGEE. Produced via immunoSEQ multiplex PCR; TCRdb's table is partial and in-frame only. The data show tens of thousands of clones, around 90% seen once. Controls had myeloablative marrow grafts with methotrexate and calcineurin inhibitor, sampled at 1 year. The V and J genes are TRBV9 and TRBJ2-5; D might be TRBD2 (6 bases). The DNA end favors TRBJ2-7, so the J call may be wrong. The sample was PBMCs, taken after an allogeneic stem cell transplant with a calcineurin inhibitor and methotrexate. The TCR originated in a female patient aged 50-59 years who received an allogeneic stem cell transplant from an unrelated donor, was CMV-positive, and had chronic GVHD only. Some T cells here may be from the graft donor. The CDR3, as DNA: TGTGCCAGCAGCGTAGCGGCGGGGTATAACGAGCAGTACTTC. Translated, it gives CASSVAAGYNEQYF.